This T cell receptor (beta chain) was retrieved from a study of esophageal squamous cell carcinoma under preoperative chemotherapy. The CDR3 consists of 13 residues. Deletions cut 2 bases from V and 0 bases from J, with 3 bases between. Germline CDR1 is SGHNT and CDR2 is YENEEA. The sample's time point: before preoperative PTX-NDP chemotherapy. TCRdb reprocessed the PCR reads via MiXCR and lists one record per CDR3 protein. The sample has fewer than 40,000 distinct CDR3 sequences; roughly 52% are singletons. This clonotype was recorded many times. Its matching antigen is unknown. Study-level results: Clonal contraction, more than amplification, hit abundant clones after paclitaxel-nedaplatin.

The V gene is TRBV11-3, the J gene TRBJ2-3; D is ambiguous. Collection took place from a patient given preoperative chemotherapy. The source of this sequence is a human donor with esophageal squamous cell carcinoma. The donor label of this sample is uncertain. CDR3 sequence reads: CASSLHSTDTQYF. Written as DNA, the CDR3 is TGTGCCAGCAGCTTACACAGCACAGATACGCAGTATTTT.